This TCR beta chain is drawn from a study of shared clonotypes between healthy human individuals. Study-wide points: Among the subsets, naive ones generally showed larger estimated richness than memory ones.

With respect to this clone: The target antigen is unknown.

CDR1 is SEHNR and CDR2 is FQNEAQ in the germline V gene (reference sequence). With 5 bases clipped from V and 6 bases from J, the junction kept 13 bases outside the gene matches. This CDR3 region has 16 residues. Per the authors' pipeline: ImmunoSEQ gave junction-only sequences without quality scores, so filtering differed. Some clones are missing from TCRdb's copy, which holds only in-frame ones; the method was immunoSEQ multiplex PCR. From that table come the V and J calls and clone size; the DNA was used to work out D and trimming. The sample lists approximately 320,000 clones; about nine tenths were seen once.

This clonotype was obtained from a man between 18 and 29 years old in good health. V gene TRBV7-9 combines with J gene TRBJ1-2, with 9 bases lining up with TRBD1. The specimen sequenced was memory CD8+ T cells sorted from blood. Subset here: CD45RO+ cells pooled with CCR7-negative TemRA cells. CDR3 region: CASSRPGTGRGDGYTF. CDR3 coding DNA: TGTGCCAGCAGCCGTCCCGGGACAGGGAGAGGCGATGGCTACACCTTC.